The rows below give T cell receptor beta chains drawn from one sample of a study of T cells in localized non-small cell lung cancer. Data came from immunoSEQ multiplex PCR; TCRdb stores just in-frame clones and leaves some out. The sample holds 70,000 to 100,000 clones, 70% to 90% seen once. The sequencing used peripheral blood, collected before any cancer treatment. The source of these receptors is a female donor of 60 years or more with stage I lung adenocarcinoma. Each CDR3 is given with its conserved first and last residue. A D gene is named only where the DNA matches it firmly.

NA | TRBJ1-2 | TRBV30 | TGTGCCTGGAGGGCCGCCCGCGGAGCTAACTATGGCTACACCTTC | CAWRAARGANYGYTF
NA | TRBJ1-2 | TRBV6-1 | TGTGCCAGCAGCGCCACAGCCCCTAACTATGGCTACACCTTC | CASSATAPNYGYTF
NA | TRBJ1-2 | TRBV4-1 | TGCGCCAGCAGCCCCCCTGACGGCCGTAACTATGGCTACACCTTC | CASSPPDGRNYGYTF
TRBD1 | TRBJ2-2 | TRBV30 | TGTGCCTCTCCGGGACAGGGGTTCACCGGGGAGCTGTTTTTT | CASPGQGFTGELFF
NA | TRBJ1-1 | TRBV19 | TGTGCCAGTACCACCCTTTGGGGGTTGACCACTGAAGCTTTCTTT | CASTTLWGLTTEAFF
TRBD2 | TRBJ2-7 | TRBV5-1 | TGCGCCAGCAGCCTACTAGCGGGAGGGCCCCACGAGCAGTACTTC | CASSLLAGGPHEQYF
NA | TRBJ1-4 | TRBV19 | TGTGCCAGTAGTATAGGAGGCCGGAGTCGAGGAGAAAAACTGTTTTTT | CASSIGGRSRGEKLFF
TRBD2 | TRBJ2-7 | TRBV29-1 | TGCAGCGTTGAATTGCGGGGGAGCTCCTACGAGCAGTACTTC | CSVELRGSSYEQYF
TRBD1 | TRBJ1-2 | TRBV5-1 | TGCGCCAGCAGCTTCTTACAGGGGGCCGCCAACTATGGCTACACCTTC | CASSFLQGAANYGYTF
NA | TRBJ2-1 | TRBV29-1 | TGCAGCGTTGAAGCGAGCTCCTACAATGAGCAGTTCTTC | CSVEASSYNEQFF
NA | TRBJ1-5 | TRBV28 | TGTGCCAGCAGTTTAAGGGAGGTCCATCAGCCCCAGCATTTT | CASSLREVHQPQHF